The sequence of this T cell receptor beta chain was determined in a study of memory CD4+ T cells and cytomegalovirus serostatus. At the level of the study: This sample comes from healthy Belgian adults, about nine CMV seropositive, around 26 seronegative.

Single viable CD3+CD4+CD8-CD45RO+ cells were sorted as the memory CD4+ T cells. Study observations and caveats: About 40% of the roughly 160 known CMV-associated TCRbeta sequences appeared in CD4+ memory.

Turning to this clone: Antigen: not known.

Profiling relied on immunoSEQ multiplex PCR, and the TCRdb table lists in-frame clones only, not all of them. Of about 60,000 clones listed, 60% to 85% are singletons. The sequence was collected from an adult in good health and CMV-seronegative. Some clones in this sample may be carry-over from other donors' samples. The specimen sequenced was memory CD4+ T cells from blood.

The CDR3 is CASRTNTEAFF. CDR3 in DNA: TGTGCCAGCAGGACTAACACTGAAGCTTTCTTT. The chain is built from TRBV28 and TRBJ1-1; D not resolved. V lost 6 bases to trimming and J lost 2 bases, with 4 bases between them. Germline CDR1 reads MDHEN; CDR2 reads SYDVKM. This CDR3 is 11 amino acids long. Full variable domain (missing parts from reference TRBV28 and TRBJ1-1): DVKVTQSSRYLVKRTGEKVFLECVQDMDHENMFWYRQDPGLGLRLIYFSYDVKMKEKGDIPEGYSVSREKKERFSLILESASTNQTSMYLCASRTNTEAFFGQGTRLTVV.